This is a list of T cell receptor beta chains from one sample in a study of T cells after posttransplantation cyclophosphamide. Data came from immunoSEQ multiplex PCR; TCRdb stores just in-frame clones and leaves some out. The sample lists some 15,000 clones; 77% were seen once. Specimen: CD8+ T cells sorted from PBMCs, collected approximately 2,000 days after a stem cell transplant with posttransplant cyclophosphamide. These receptors came from a female patient between 35 and 55 years old who received an allogeneic stem cell transplant from a related donor, was CMV-positive, and had no GVHD. A subset of T cells may come from the graft donor. CDR3s include the opening cysteine and the closing phenylalanine or tryptophan. Fields, in order: CDR3 protein, CDR3 DNA, D gene, J gene, clone size, V gene. D genes are given only for firm matches. Size is omitted from some rows. Given values are once, few, many or a class for expanded clones.

CDR3 protein: CASSFTPWKAGLTDTQYF; CDR3 DNA: TGTGCCAGCAGCTTTACTCCATGGAAGGCAGGGCTGACAGATACGCAGTATTTT; D gene: NA; J gene: TRBJ2-3; clone size: NA; V gene: TRBV7-2
CDR3 protein: CASSLNSGGNNEQFF; CDR3 DNA: TGTGCCAGCAGTTTGAACAGCGGGGGCAATAATGAGCAGTTCTTC; D gene: TRBD2; J gene: TRBJ2-1; clone size: NA; V gene: TRBV27
CDR3 protein: CASSLSPSGGADYGYTF; CDR3 DNA: TGTGCCAGCAGTTTATCGCCTTCAGGGGGCGCCGACTATGGCTACACCTTC; D gene: TRBD1; J gene: TRBJ1-2; clone size: NA; V gene: TRBV27
CDR3 protein: CASGLAGGYEQYF; CDR3 DNA: TGTGCCAGCGGACTAGCGGGGGGTTACGAGCAGTACTTC; D gene: TRBD2; J gene: TRBJ2-7; clone size: NA; V gene: TRBV27
CDR3 protein: CASSPPGQTLDGYTF; CDR3 DNA: TGTGCCAGCAGTCCACCGGGACAGACGTTAGATGGCTACACCTTC; D gene: TRBD1; J gene: TRBJ1-2; clone size: few; V gene: TRBV2
CDR3 protein: CASSFAGVYEQYF; CDR3 DNA: TGTGCCAGCAGCTTTGCAGGGGTCTACGAGCAGTACTTC; D gene: NA; J gene: TRBJ2-7; clone size: NA; V gene: TRBV7-9
CDR3 protein: CASGLVHPGGSNQPQHF; CDR3 DNA: TGTGCTAGTGGTTTGGTACACCCGGGCGGGAGCAATCAGCCCCAGCATTTT; D gene: NA; J gene: TRBJ1-5; clone size: medium-sized; V gene: TRBV12-5
CDR3 protein: CASSPGGNYGYTF; CDR3 DNA: TGTGCCAGCAGTCCCGGGGGAAACTATGGCTACACCTTC; D gene: NA; J gene: TRBJ1-2; clone size: NA; V gene: TRBV28
CDR3 protein: CASSLGGAEDTQYF; CDR3 DNA: TGTGCCAGCAGCTTAGGTGGGGCGGAAGATACGCAGTATTTT; D gene: NA; J gene: TRBJ2-3; clone size: NA; V gene: TRBV11-3
CDR3 protein: CASSRGETQYF; CDR3 DNA: TGCGCCAGCAGCAGGGGGGAGACCCAGTACTTC; D gene: NA; J gene: TRBJ2-5; clone size: NA; V gene: TRBV4-1
CDR3 protein: CAISESEQVFKSGELFF; CDR3 DNA: TGTGCCATCAGTGAGTCGGAACAGGTTTTTAAGAGCGGGGAGCTGTTTTTT; D gene: NA; J gene: TRBJ2-2; clone size: few; V gene: TRBV10-3
CDR3 protein: CSVGGNHNYGYTF; CDR3 DNA: TGCAGCGTTGGCGGGAATCATAACTATGGCTACACCTTC; D gene: NA; J gene: TRBJ1-2; clone size: once; V gene: TRBV29-1
CDR3 protein: CASSLLSRGLNTEAFF; CDR3 DNA: TGCGCCAGCAGCCTCCTAAGTAGGGGTCTGAACACTGAAGCTTTCTTT; D gene: NA; J gene: TRBJ1-1; clone size: NA; V gene: TRBV4-1
CDR3 protein: CSVSGYRDRSGNTIYF; CDR3 DNA: TGCAGCGTGAGCGGATACCGGGACAGATCTGGAAACACCATATATTTT; D gene: TRBD1; J gene: TRBJ1-3; clone size: NA; V gene: TRBV29-1
CDR3 protein: CASSGGGGDTQYF; CDR3 DNA: TGTGCTAGCAGCGGGGGGGGAGGAGATACGCAGTATTTT; D gene: TRBD2; J gene: TRBJ2-3; clone size: NA; V gene: TRBV7-7
CDR3 protein: CASRGANYGYTF; CDR3 DNA: TGTGCCAGCAGGGGGGCAAACTATGGCTACACCTTC; D gene: NA; J gene: TRBJ1-2; clone size: NA; V gene: TRBV5-4
CDR3 protein: CASSSLLGQSYEQYF; CDR3 DNA: TGTGCCAGCAGTTCCCTATTGGGACAGTCCTACGAGCAGTACTTC; D gene: TRBD1; J gene: TRBJ2-7; clone size: few; V gene: TRBV27
CDR3 protein: CASSQVSHTDTQYF; CDR3 DNA: TGTGCCAGCAGCCAAGTGTCCCACACAGATACGCAGTATTTT; D gene: NA; J gene: TRBJ2-3; clone size: NA; V gene: TRBV4-2
CDR3 protein: CASSELATSGKRGNEQFF; CDR3 DNA: TGTGCCAGCAGTGAGTTGGCGACTAGCGGGAAAAGGGGTAATGAGCAGTTCTTC; D gene: TRBD2; J gene: TRBJ2-1; clone size: NA; V gene: TRBV6-1
CDR3 protein: CASSQTGYSNQPQHF; CDR3 DNA: TGTGCCAGCAGCCAGACGGGGTATAGCAATCAGCCCCAGCATTTT; D gene: NA; J gene: TRBJ1-5; clone size: NA; V gene: TRBV7-9
CDR3 protein: CATVGTGRVAEAFF; CDR3 DNA: TGTGCCACAGTCGGGACAGGGAGGGTCGCTGAAGCTTTCTTT; D gene: TRBD1; J gene: TRBJ1-1; clone size: NA; V gene: TRBV9
CDR3 protein: CASSLSGGSREQYF; CDR3 DNA: TGTGCCAGCAGTTTATCAGGGGGCTCGCGGGAGCAGTACTTC; D gene: TRBD1; J gene: TRBJ2-7; clone size: NA; V gene: TRBV27
CDR3 protein: CASSLTGSETQYF; CDR3 DNA: TGCGCCAGCAGCTTGACAGGGTCCGAGACCCAGTACTTC; D gene: NA; J gene: TRBJ2-5; clone size: NA; V gene: TRBV5-1
CDR3 protein: CASSLAESSNYGYTF; CDR3 DNA: TGTGCCAGCAGCTTAGCGGAGTCCTCTAACTATGGCTACACCTTC; D gene: NA; J gene: TRBJ1-2; clone size: once; V gene: TRBV7-9
CDR3 protein: CASSVGTAYYEQYF; CDR3 DNA: TGTGCCAGCAGCGTCGGGACAGCTTACTACGAGCAGTACTTC; D gene: TRBD1; J gene: TRBJ2-7; clone size: NA; V gene: TRBV9
CDR3 protein: CASSLIYGELFF; CDR3 DNA: TGTGCCAGCAGCTTAATATACGGGGAGCTGTTTTTT; D gene: NA; J gene: TRBJ2-2; clone size: NA; V gene: TRBV7-6
CDR3 protein: CASSEYPYNSPLHF; CDR3 DNA: TGTGCCAGCAGTGAATATCCTTATAATTCACCCCTCCACTTT; D gene: NA; J gene: TRBJ1-6; clone size: NA; V gene: TRBV25-1
CDR3 protein: CASSVGQFFADTQYF; CDR3 DNA: TGTGCCAGCAGCGTAGGACAGTTTTTCGCAGATACGCAGTATTTT; D gene: NA; J gene: TRBJ2-3; clone size: NA; V gene: TRBV9
CDR3 protein: CASSQPDRHYNEQFF; CDR3 DNA: TGTGCCAGCAGCCAACCGGACAGACACTACAATGAGCAGTTCTTC; D gene: NA; J gene: TRBJ2-1; clone size: NA; V gene: TRBV7-9
CDR3 protein: CASSPGRDSYGYTF; CDR3 DNA: TGTGCCAGCAGCCCTGGCAGGGATAGCTATGGCTACACCTTC; D gene: NA; J gene: TRBJ1-2; clone size: NA; V gene: TRBV13
CDR3 protein: CASLAVGGYGYTF; CDR3 DNA: TGTGCCAGCTTAGCAGTGGGAGGCTATGGCTACACCTTC; D gene: NA; J gene: TRBJ1-2; clone size: NA; V gene: TRBV13
CDR3 protein: CASSLWTGGDNEQFF; CDR3 DNA: TGTGCCAGCAGCTTATGGACAGGGGGTGACAATGAGCAGTTCTTC; D gene: TRBD1; J gene: TRBJ2-1; clone size: NA; V gene: TRBV7-8
CDR3 protein: CASSQRGGLNYEQYF; CDR3 DNA: TGTGCCAGCAGCCAACGGGGGGGCCTTAACTACGAGCAGTACTTC; D gene: TRBD2; J gene: TRBJ2-7; clone size: NA; V gene: TRBV7-9
CDR3 protein: CASSLEGQPQHF; CDR3 DNA: TGTGCCAGCAGCTTAGAGGGTCAGCCCCAGCATTTT; D gene: NA; J gene: TRBJ1-5; clone size: NA; V gene: TRBV4-2
CDR3 protein: CASSQQTGTQETQYF; CDR3 DNA: TGCGCCAGCAGCCAACAGACAGGGACCCAAGAGACCCAGTACTTC; D gene: TRBD1; J gene: TRBJ2-5; clone size: NA; V gene: TRBV4-1
CDR3 protein: CASSSGVGTGELFF; CDR3 DNA: TGTGCCAGCAGCTCAGGGGTCGGGACCGGGGAGCTGTTTTTT; D gene: NA; J gene: TRBJ2-2; clone size: NA; V gene: TRBV11-3
CDR3 protein: CASSPTSGGANTGELFF; CDR3 DNA: TGTGCCAGCAGTCCGACCTCAGGGGGCGCGAACACCGGGGAGCTGTTTTTT; D gene: TRBD1; J gene: TRBJ2-2; clone size: NA; V gene: TRBV14
CDR3 protein: CASSHGRGVSYEQYF; CDR3 DNA: TGTGCCAGCAGCCACGGCAGGGGAGTCTCCTACGAGCAGTACTTC; D gene: NA; J gene: TRBJ2-7; clone size: NA; V gene: TRBV7-9
CDR3 protein: CASSLDLGQAAYEQYF; CDR3 DNA: TGTGCCAGCAGCTTAGATTTGGGACAGGCCGCCTACGAGCAGTACTTC; D gene: TRBD1; J gene: TRBJ2-7; clone size: NA; V gene: TRBV7-9
CDR3 protein: CASSPQGAPIGQYF; CDR3 DNA: TGTGCCAGCAGTCCACAGGGGGCCCCCATAGGGCAGTACTTC; D gene: TRBD1; J gene: TRBJ2-7; clone size: NA; V gene: TRBV6-5
CDR3 protein: CASTQGWYGYTF; CDR3 DNA: TGTGCCAGTACTCAGGGTTGGTATGGCTACACCTTC; D gene: NA; J gene: TRBJ1-2; clone size: once; V gene: TRBV19
CDR3 protein: CASSQDWRTPNQPQHF; CDR3 DNA: TGCGCCAGCAGCCAAGATTGGAGGACGCCTAATCAGCCCCAGCATTTT; D gene: NA; J gene: TRBJ1-5; clone size: NA; V gene: TRBV4-3
CDR3 protein: CASTPDRDNYEQYF; CDR3 DNA: TGTGCCAGCACCCCGGACAGGGACAACTACGAGCAGTACTTC; D gene: TRBD1; J gene: TRBJ2-7; clone size: few; V gene: TRBV7-9
CDR3 protein: CASSDGTGVLGYTF; CDR3 DNA: TGTGCCAGCAGCGACGGGACTGGGGTGTTAGGCTACACCTTC; D gene: NA; J gene: TRBJ1-2; clone size: few; V gene: TRBV4-2
CDR3 protein: CASSDGYEQYF; CDR3 DNA: TGTGCTAGCAGCGACGGGTACGAGCAGTACTTC; D gene: NA; J gene: TRBJ2-7; clone size: NA; V gene: TRBV7-7
CDR3 protein: CASSSLGAGETQYF; CDR3 DNA: TGTGCCAGCAGTTCCCTGGGGGCAGGAGAGACCCAGTACTTC; D gene: NA; J gene: TRBJ2-5; clone size: NA; V gene: TRBV25-1
CDR3 protein: CASSPSDRRFTSTDTQYF; CDR3 DNA: TGTGCCAGCTCACCATCGGACAGGCGGTTCACTAGCACAGATACGCAGTATTTT; D gene: TRBD1; J gene: TRBJ2-3; clone size: NA; V gene: TRBV18
CDR3 protein: CASSLFGTALSGANVLTF; CDR3 DNA: TGTGCCAGCAGCTTGTTTGGGACAGCACTCTCTGGGGCCAACGTCCTGACTTTC; D gene: TRBD1; J gene: TRBJ2-6; clone size: NA; V gene: TRBV5-6